These T cell receptor beta chains were read from a single sample in a study of blood T cell repertoires in COVID-19. TCRdb's copy holds only in-frame clones and misses some; the assay was immunoSEQ multiplex PCR. The sample lists hundreds of thousands of clones, nearly 90% occurring once. Material for sequencing was PBMCs or T cells enriched from blood (not recorded which). The receptor set was obtained from a woman aged 18-29 years with acute COVID-19. Both conserved end residues are part of each CDR3. The D gene is left open where the match is weak. Size tells how often a clone was seen (once, few, many) or the class of an expanded clone, and some rows leave it out.

j_call,clone_size,v_call,d_call,cdr3_aa,cdr3_nt
TRBJ2-5,-,TRBV9,-,CASSVGLSSGQETQYF,TGTGCCAGCAGCGTAGGGTTGAGTAGCGGCCAAGAGACCCAGTACTTC
TRBJ2-7,once,TRBV21-1,-,CASSKAGSGGSYEQYF,TGTGCCAGCAGCAAAGCTGGTAGCGGGGGCTCCTACGAGCAGTACTTC
TRBJ2-1,-,TRBV4-2,TRBD2,CASSQDSRSSGSVNEQFF,TGTGCCAGCAGCCAAGACAGTCGTTCGAGCGGGAGTGTCAATGAGCAGTTCTTC
TRBJ1-5,-,TRBV7-8,-,CASSLLGPGTNQPQHF,TGTGCCAGCAGCTTACTGGGGCCAGGGACTAATCAGCCCCAGCATTTT
TRBJ2-5,-,TRBV18,-,CASSPQGGETQYF,TGTGCCAGCTCTCCACAGGGAGGCGAGACCCAGTACTTC
TRBJ2-7,-,TRBV5-5,TRBD1,CASSLGGQGQFYEQYF,TGTGCCAGCAGCTTGGGAGGACAGGGACAATTCTACGAGCAGTACTTC
TRBJ2-3,-,TRBV29-1,-,CSVGTDYTDTQYF,TGCAGCGTTGGTACAGACTACACAGATACGCAGTATTTT
TRBJ1-6,-,TRBV4-3,TRBD1,CASSPGTGGSPLHF,TGCGCCAGCAGCCCTGGGACAGGGGGGTCACCCCTCCACTTT
TRBJ2-7,-,TRBV10-1,-,CASSPADFYEQYF,TGCGCCAGCAGTCCCGCCGACTTCTACGAGCAGTACTTC
TRBJ2-1,-,TRBV2,-,CASNTRMSNEQFF,TGTGCCAGCAACACGAGGATGAGCAATGAGCAGTTCTTC
TRBJ1-5,few,TRBV18,-,CASSAGQLSNQPQHF,TGTGCCAGCTCGGCGGGGCAGCTTAGCAATCAGCCCCAGCATTTT
TRBJ2-7,-,TRBV10-3,TRBD1,CAISETGGVYEQYF,TGTGCCATCAGTGAGACAGGGGGCGTATACGAGCAGTACTTC
TRBJ2-7,-,TRBV28,-,CASSKLLIGRGEQYF,TGTGCCAGCAGCAAGCTCCTGATCGGGCGAGGGGAGCAGTACTTC
TRBJ1-1,-,TRBV19,-,CASTGVNTEAFF,TGTGCCAGTACCGGGGTGAACACTGAAGCTTTCTTT
TRBJ2-4,-,TRBV19,TRBD1,CASSPGQGGNIQYF,TGTGCCAGTAGCCCGGGACAGGGTGGGAACATTCAGTACTTC
TRBJ1-4,-,TRBV27,-,CASSSPSRDEKLFF,TGTGCCAGCAGTTCCCCCAGCAGGGATGAAAAACTGTTTTTT
TRBJ2-1,-,TRBV7-9,TRBD2,CASSRLGGSFLNEQFF,TGTGCCAGCAGCCGCCTGGGCGGGAGCTTCTTGAATGAGCAGTTCTTC
TRBJ2-3,-,TRBV7-2,TRBD2,CASSLSLAGTDTQYF,TGTGCCAGCAGCTTAAGCCTAGCGGGCACAGATACGCAGTATTTT
TRBJ2-5,-,TRBV29-1,-,CSVLRDQETQYF,TGCAGCGTATTACGGGATCAAGAGACCCAGTACTTC
TRBJ2-5,-,TRBV27,TRBD2,CASSLSMVSGRAETQYF,TGTGCCAGCAGTTTATCGATGGTTAGCGGGAGGGCAGAGACCCAGTACTTC
TRBJ1-5,-,TRBV28,-,CASSLGGARGNQPQHF,TGTGCCAGCAGTTTAGGGGGCGCGAGGGGCAATCAGCCCCAGCATTTT
TRBJ1-1,-,TRBV5-5,TRBD1,CASSLGRPDRVVVATFF,TGTGCCAGCAGCTTGGGCCGCCCGGACAGGGTGGTGGTGGCAACTTTCTTT
TRBJ2-7,once,TRBV11-2,TRBD2,CASSSTSGRHYEQYF,TGTGCCAGCAGCTCGACTAGCGGGAGGCACTACGAGCAGTACTTC
TRBJ1-4,-,TRBV5-1,-,CASSLAWTGTEKLFF,TGCGCCAGCAGCTTGGCCTGGACGGGAACGGAAAAACTGTTTTTT
TRBJ2-5,-,TRBV9,-,CASSVGMGGAFGGSRYATQYF,TGTGCCAGCAGCGTAGGAATGGGGGGGGCCTTCGGCGGGAGCCGTTACGCGACCCAGTACTTC
TRBJ1-4,-,TRBV6-2/TRBV6-3,-,CASSLRPGEKLFF,TGTGCCAGCAGCTTAAGGCCCGGGGAAAAACTGTTTTTT
TRBJ2-4,-,TRBV5-1,TRBD1,CASSSTGGVGKNIQYF,TGCGCCAGCAGTTCGACAGGGGGTGTTGGCAAAAACATTCAGTACTTC
TRBJ1-5,-,TRBV25-1,-,CASSESTGYQPQHF,TGTGCCAGCAGTGAATCAACAGGATATCAGCCCCAGCATTTT
TRBJ1-5,-,TRBV9,-,CASSQGGGIISNQPQHF,TGTGCCAGCAGCCAAGGGGGTGGGATTATTAGCAATCAGCCCCAGCATTTT
TRBJ2-2,-,TRBV7-6,TRBD1,CASSSGTGVIGELFF,TGTGCCAGCAGCTCTGGGACAGGGGTTATCGGGGAGCTGTTTTTT
TRBJ2-6,-,TRBV7-2,-,CASSLAPTGVAGANVLTF,TGTGCCAGCAGCTTAGCCCCCACGGGTGTGGCAGGGGCCAACGTCCTGACTTTC
TRBJ1-5,-,TRBV3-1/TRBV3-2,TRBD1,CASSQGDRSIQPQHF,TGTGCCAGCAGCCAAGGGGACAGGTCGATTCAGCCCCAGCATTTT
TRBJ2-5,-,TRBV3-1/TRBV3-2,-,CASSQATLKGETQYF,TGTGCCAGCAGCCAAGCGACTCTAAAGGGGGAGACCCAGTACTTC
TRBJ2-7,-,TRBV6-5,-,CASSYYSGYEQYF,TGTGCCAGCAGTTACTACTCCGGCTACGAGCAGTACTTC
TRBJ1-5,-,TRBV29-1,TRBD1,CSARTGRDQPQHF,TGCAGCGCCAGGACAGGGAGGGATCAGCCCCAGCATTTT
TRBJ2-7,once,TRBV27,-,CASSLLGVPGTKFYEQYF,TGTGCCAGCAGTTTATTGGGGGTGCCAGGGACAAAATTCTACGAGCAGTACTTC
TRBJ1-2,-,TRBV4-1,-,CASSQKSTNSWNYGYTF,TGCGCCAGCAGCCAAAAAAGTACGAACAGTTGGAACTATGGCTACACCTTC
TRBJ1-2,-,TRBV7-9,-,CASSLDPPPTENYGYTF,TGTGCCAGCAGCTTAGACCCCCCACCCACAGAAAACTATGGCTACACCTTC
TRBJ2-7,-,TRBV6-5,TRBD1,CASRLQGASAKEQYF,TGTGCCAGCAGGCTACAGGGGGCCTCGGCGAAAGAGCAGTACTTC
TRBJ2-5,-,TRBV27,TRBD2,CASSPRGGRPPETQYF,TGTGCCAGCAGTCCCCGGGGCGGGAGGCCCCCAGAGACCCAGTACTTC
TRBJ2-6,-,TRBV6-5,-,CASSPYRSGANVLTF,TGTGCCAGCAGTCCCTACCGTAGTGGGGCCAACGTCCTGACTTTC
TRBJ2-1,-,TRBV6-1,-,CASSEPKPGEQFF,TGTGCCAGCAGTGAGCCTAAACCAGGGGAGCAGTTCTTC
TRBJ1-5,-,TRBV7-9,-,CASSLGGESNQPQHF,TGTGCCAGCAGCTTAGGGGGCGAAAGCAATCAGCCCCAGCATTTT